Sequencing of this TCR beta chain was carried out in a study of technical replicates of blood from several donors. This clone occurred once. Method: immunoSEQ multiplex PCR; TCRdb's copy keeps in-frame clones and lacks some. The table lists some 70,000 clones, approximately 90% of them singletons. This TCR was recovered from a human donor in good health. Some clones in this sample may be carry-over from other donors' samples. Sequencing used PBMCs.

CDR3 nucleotide sequence: TGTGCCAGTAGTATGGACAGTGTCGCGACCCAGCCCCAGCATTTT. It yields the protein CASSMDSVATQPQHF. This chain uses TRBV19 with TRBJ1-5, with a weak D call TRBD1 (6 bases). With 3 bases removed from V and 7 bases from J, the gap between germline ends came to 16 bases. Germline values: CDR1 LNHDA, CDR2 SQIVND (reference sequence). The CDR3 has 15 amino acids.